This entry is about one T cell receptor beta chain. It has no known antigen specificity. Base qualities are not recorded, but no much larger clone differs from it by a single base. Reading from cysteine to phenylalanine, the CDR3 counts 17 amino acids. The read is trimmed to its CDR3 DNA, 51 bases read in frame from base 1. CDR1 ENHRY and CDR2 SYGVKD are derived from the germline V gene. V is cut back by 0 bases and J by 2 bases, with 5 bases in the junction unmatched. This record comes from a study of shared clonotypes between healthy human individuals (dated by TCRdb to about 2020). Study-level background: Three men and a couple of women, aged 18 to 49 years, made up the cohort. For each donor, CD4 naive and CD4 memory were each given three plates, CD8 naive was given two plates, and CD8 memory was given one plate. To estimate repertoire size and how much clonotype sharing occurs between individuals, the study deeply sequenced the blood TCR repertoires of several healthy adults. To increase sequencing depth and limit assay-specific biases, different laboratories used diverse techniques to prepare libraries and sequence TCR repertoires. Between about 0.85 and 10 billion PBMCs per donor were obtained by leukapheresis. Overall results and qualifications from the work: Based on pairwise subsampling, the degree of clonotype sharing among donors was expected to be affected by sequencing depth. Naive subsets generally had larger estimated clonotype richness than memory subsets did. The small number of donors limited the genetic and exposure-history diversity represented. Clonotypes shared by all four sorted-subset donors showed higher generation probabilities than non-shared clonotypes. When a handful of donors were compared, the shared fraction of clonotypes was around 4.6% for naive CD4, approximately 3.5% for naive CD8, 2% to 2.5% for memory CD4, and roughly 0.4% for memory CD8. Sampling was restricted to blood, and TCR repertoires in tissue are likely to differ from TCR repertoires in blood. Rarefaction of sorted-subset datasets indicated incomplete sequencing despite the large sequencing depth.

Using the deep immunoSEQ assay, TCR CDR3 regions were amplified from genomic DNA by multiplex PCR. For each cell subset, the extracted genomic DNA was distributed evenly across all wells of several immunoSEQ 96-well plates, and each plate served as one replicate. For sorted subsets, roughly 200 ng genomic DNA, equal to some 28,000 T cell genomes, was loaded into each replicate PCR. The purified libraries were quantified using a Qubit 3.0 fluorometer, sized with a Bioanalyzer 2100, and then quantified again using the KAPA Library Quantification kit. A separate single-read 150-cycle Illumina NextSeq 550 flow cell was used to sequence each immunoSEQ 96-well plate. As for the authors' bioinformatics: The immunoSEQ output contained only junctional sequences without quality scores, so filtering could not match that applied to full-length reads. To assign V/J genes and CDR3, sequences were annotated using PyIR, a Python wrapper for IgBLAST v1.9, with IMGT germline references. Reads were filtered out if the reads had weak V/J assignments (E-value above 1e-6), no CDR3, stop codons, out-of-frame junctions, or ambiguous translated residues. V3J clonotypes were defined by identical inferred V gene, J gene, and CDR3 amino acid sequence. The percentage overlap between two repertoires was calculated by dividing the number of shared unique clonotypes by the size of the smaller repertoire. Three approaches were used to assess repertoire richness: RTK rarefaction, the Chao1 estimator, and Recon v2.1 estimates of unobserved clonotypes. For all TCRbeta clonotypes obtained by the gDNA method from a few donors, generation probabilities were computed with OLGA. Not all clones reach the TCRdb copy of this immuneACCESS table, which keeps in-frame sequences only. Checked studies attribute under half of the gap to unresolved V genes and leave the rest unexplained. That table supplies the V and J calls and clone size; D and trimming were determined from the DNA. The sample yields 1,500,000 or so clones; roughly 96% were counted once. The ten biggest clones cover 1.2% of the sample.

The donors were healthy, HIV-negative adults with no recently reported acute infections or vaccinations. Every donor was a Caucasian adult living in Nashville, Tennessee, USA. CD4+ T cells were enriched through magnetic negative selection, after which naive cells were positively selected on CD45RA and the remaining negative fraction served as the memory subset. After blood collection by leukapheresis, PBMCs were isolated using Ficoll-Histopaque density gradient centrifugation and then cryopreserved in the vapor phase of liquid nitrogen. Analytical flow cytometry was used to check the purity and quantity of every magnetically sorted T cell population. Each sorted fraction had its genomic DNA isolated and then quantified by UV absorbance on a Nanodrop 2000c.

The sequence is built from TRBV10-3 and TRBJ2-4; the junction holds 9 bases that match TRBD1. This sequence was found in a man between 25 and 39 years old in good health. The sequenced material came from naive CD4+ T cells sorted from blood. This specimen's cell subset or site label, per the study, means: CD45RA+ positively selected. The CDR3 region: CAISESLGQGTKNIQYF. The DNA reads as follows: TGTGCCATCAGTGAGTCGTTGGGACAGGGTACCAAAAACATTCAGTACTTC.